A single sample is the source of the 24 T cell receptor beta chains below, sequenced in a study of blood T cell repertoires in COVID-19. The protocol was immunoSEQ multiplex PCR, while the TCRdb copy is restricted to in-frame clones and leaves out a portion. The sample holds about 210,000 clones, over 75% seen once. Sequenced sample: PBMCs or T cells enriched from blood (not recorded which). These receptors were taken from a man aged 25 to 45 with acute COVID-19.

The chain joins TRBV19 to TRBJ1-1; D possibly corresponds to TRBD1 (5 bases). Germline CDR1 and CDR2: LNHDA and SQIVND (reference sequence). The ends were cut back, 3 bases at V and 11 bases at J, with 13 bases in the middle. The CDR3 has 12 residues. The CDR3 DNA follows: TGTGCCAGTAGTATCCGGGGACTTGGGGCTTTCTTT. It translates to CASSIRGLGAFF.

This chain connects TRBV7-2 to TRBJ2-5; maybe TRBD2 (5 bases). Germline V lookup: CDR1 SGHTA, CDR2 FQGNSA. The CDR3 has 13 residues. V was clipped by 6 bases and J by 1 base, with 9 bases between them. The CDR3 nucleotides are TGTGCCAGCAGGTTCGGGGTCCAAGAGACCCAGTACTTC. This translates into CASRFGVQETQYF.

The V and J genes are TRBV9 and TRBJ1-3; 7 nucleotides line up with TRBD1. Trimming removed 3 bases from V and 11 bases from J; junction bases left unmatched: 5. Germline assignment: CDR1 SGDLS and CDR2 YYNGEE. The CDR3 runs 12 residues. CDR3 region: CASSAGQVPIYF. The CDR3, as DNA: TGTGCCAGCAGCGCCGGACAGGTACCCATATATTTT.

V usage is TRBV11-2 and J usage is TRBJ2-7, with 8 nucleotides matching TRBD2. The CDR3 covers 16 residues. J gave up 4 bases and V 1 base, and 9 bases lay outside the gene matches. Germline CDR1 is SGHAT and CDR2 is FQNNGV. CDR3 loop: CASSLVRGGPQYEQYF. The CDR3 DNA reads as TGTGCCAGCAGCTTAGTGCGCGGGGGGCCCCAATACGAGCAGTACTTC. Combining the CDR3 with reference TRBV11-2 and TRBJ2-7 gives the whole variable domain EAGVAQSPRYKIIEKRQSVAFWCNPISGHATLYWYQQILGQGPKLLIQFQNNGVVDDSQLPKDRFSAERLKGVDSTLKIQPAKLEDSAVYLCASSLVRGGPQYEQYFGPGTRLTVT.

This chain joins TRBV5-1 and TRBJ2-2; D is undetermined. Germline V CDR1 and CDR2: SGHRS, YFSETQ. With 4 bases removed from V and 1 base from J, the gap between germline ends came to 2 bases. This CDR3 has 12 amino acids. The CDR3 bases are TGCGCCAGCAGCCAGAACACCGGGGAGCTGTTTTTT. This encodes CASSQNTGELFF.

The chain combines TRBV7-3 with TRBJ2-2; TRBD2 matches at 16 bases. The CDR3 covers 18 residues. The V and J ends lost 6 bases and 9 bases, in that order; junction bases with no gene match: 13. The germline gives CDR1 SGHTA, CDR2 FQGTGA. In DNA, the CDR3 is TGTGCCAGCAGTACCTCACCCGGGACTAGCGGGGGGGCCAGGGAGCTGTTTTTT. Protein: CASSTSPGTSGGARELFF.

The CDR3 DNA sequence: TGTGCCAGCAGCTTAGATACAGGGGGCACTGAAGCTTTCTTT. It is translated as CASSLDTGGTEAFF. This chain links TRBV7-9 with TRBJ1-1, with 8 bases matching TRBD1. The CDR3 totals 14 residues. Germline CDR1 and CDR2: SEHNR and FQNEAQ (reference sequence). Unmatched junction bases numbered 2, after V lost 1 base and J lost 4 bases. The variable domain in full, completed from reference TRBV7-9 and TRBJ1-1, reads DTGVSQNPRHKITKRGQNVTFRCDPISEHNRLYWYRQTLGQGPEFLTYFQNEAQLEKSRLLSDRFSAERPKGSFSTLEIQRTEQGDSAMYLCASSLDTGGTEAFFGQGTRLTVV.

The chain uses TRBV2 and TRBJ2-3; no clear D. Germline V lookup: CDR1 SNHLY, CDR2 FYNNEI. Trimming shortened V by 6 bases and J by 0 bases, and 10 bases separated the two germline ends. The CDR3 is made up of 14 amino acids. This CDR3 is CASSDPSSTDTQYF. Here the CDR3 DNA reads TGTGCCAGCAGCGATCCTAGTAGCACAGATACGCAGTATTTT.

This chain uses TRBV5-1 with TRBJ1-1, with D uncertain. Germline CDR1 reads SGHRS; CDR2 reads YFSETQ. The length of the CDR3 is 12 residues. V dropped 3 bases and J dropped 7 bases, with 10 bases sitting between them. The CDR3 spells CASSSDKDEAFF. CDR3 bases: TGCGCCAGCAGCTCAGACAAGGATGAAGCTTTCTTT. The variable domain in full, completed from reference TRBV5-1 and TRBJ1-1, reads KAGVTQTPRYLIKTRGQQVTLSCSPISGHRSVSWYQQTPGQGLQFLFEYFSETQRNKGNFPGRFSGRQFSNSRSEMNVSTLELGDSALYLCASSSDKDEAFFGQGTRLTVV.

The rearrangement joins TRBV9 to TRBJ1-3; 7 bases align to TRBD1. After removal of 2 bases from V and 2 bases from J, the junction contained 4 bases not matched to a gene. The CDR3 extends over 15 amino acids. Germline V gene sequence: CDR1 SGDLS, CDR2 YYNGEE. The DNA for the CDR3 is TGTGCCAGCAGCGTTACCGGGACAGCTGGAAACACCATATATTTT. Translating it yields CASSVTGTAGNTIYF.

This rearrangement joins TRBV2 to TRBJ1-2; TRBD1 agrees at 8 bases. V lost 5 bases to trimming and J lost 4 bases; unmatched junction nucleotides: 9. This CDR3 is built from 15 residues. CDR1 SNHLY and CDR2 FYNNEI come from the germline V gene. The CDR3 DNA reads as TGTGCCAGCAGTCCAAACCGACAGGGGAGCTATGGCTACACCTTC. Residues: CASSPNRQGSYGYTF.

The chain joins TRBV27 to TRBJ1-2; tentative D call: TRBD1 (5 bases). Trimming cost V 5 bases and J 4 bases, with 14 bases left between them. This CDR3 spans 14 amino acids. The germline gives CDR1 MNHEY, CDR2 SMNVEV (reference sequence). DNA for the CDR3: TGTGCCAGCAGTCCCCGCTGGGGGGGCTATGGCTACACCTTC. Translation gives CASSPRWGGYGYTF.

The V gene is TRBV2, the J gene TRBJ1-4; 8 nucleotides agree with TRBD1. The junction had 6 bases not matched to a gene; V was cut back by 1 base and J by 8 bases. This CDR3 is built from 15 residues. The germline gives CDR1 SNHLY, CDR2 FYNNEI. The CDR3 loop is CASSEGGTGWEKLFF. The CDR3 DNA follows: TGTGCCAGCAGTGAAGGAGGGACAGGTTGGGAAAAACTGTTTTTT.

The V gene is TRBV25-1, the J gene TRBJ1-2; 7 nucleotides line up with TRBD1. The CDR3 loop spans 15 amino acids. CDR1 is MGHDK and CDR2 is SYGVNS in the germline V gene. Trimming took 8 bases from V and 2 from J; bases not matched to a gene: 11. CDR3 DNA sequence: TGTGCCAGCTCCCCCCCGGGACAGAGCAACTATGGCTACACCTTC. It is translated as CASSPPGQSNYGYTF.

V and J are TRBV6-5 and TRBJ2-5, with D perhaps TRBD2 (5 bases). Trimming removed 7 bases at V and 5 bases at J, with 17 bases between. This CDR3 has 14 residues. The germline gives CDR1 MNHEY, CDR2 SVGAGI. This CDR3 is CASTPHSAGETQYF. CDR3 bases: TGTGCCAGCACCCCTCATAGCGCCGGGGAGACCCAGTACTTC.

This CDR3 is CAISEGQGEGSPLHF. Written as DNA, the CDR3 is TGTGCCATCAGCGAGGGACAGGGGGAAGGGTCACCCCTCCACTTT. This sequence joins TRBV10-3 and TRBJ1-6; 11 nucleotides align to TRBD1. V gave up 6 bases and J gave up 10 bases; unmatched junction bases: 8. The CDR3 extends over 15 amino acids. Germline V gene lookup returns CDR1 ENHRY and CDR2 SYGVKD.

CDR3 sequence (DNA): TGTGCCTCCGGACAAGCCATCTCTGGGGCCAACGTCCTGACTTTC. Its protein is CASGQAISGANVLTF. The chain has TRBV6-5 and TRBJ2-6, with TRBD1 as a possible D gene (5 bases). This CDR3 region has 15 residues. V was cut by 11 bases and J by 0 bases, with 14 bases left in between. Germline lookup yields CDR1 MNHEY and CDR2 SVGAGI.

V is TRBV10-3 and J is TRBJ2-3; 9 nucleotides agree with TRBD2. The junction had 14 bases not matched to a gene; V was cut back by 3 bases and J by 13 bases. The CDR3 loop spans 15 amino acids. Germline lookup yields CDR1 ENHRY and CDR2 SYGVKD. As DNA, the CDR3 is TGTGCCATCAGTGATTCTGGGGGCGGGGGGGGATCTAAGTATTTT. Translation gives CAISDSGGGGGSKYF.

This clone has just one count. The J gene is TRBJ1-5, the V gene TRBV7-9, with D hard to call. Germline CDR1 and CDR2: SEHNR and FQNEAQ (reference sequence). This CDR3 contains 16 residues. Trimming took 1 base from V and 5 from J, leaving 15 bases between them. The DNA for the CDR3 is TGTGCCAGCAGCTTAGGATCCGCGGGTACGGATCAGCCCCAGCATTTT. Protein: CASSLGSAGTDQPQHF.

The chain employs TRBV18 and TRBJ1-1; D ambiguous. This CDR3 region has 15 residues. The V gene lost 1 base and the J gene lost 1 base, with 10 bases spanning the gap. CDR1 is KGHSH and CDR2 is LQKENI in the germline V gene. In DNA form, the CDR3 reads TGTGCCAGCTCACCACAGGAAACGGGGAACACTGAAGCTTTCTTT. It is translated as CASSPQETGNTEAFF.

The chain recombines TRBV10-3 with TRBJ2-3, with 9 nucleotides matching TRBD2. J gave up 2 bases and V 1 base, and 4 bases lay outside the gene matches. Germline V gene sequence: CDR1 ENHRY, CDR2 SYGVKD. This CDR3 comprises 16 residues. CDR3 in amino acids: CAISELGLAPTDTQYF. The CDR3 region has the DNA TGTGCCATCAGTGAGTTGGGACTAGCACCCACAGATACGCAGTATTTT.

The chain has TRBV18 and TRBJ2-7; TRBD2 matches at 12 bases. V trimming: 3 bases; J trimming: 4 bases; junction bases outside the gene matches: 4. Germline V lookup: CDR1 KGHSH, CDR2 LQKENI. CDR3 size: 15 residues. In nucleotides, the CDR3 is TGTGCCAGCTCACCGCGACTAGCGGGGGAATACGAGCAGTACTTC. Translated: CASSPRLAGEYEQYF.

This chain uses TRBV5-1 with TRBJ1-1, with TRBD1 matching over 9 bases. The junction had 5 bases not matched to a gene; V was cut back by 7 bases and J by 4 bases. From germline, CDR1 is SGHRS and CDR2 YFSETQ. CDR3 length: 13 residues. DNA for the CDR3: TGCGCCAGCGTATACAGGGGGCGCACTGAAGCTTTCTTT. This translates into CASVYRGRTEAFF.

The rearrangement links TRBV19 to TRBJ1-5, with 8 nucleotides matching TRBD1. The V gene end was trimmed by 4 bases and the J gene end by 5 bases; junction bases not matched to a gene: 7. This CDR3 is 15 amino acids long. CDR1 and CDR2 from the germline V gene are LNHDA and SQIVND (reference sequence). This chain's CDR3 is CASSTDRGRDQPQHF. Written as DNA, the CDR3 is TGTGCCAGTAGTACCGACAGGGGTAGGGATCAGCCCCAGCATTTT. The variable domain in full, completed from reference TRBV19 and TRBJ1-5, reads DGGITQSPKYLFRKEGQNVTLSCEQNLNHDAMYWYRQDPGQGLRLIYYSQIVNDFQKGDIAEGYSVSREKKESFPLTVTSAQKNPTAFYLCASSTDRGRDQPQHFGDGTRLSIL.